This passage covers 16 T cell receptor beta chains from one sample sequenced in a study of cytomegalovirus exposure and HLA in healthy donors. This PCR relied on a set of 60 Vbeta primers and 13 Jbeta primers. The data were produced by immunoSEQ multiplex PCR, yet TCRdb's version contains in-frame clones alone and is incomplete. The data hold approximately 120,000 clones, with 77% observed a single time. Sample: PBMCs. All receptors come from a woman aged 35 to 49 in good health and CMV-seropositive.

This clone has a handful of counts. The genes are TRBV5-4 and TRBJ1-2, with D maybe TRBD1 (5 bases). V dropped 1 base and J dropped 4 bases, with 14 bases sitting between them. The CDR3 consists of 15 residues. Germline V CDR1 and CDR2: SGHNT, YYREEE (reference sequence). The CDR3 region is CASSLKFGRVYGYTF. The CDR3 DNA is TGTGCCAGCAGCTTGAAGTTCGGCAGGGTCTATGGCTACACCTTC.

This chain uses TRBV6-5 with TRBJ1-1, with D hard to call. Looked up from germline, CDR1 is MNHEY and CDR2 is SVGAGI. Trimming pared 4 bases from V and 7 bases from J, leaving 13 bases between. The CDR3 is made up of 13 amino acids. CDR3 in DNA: TGTGCCAGCAGTTCTCAGGTGTTGGGTGAAGCTTTCTTT. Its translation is CASSSQVLGEAFF.

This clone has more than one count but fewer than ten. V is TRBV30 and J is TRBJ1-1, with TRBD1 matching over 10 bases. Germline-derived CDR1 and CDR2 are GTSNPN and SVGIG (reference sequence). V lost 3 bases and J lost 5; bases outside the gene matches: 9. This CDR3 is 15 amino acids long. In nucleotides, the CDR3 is TGTGCCTGGAGCCACTCGGACAGGGGGGGGACTGAAGCTTTCTTT. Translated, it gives CAWSHSDRGGTEAFF.

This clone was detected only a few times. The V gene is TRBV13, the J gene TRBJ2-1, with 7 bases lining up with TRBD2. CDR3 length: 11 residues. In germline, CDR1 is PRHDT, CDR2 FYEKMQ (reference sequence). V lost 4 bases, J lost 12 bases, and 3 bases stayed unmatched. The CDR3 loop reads CASSSSGRQFF. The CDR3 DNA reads TGTGCCAGCAGCTCTAGCGGCCGGCAGTTCTTC.

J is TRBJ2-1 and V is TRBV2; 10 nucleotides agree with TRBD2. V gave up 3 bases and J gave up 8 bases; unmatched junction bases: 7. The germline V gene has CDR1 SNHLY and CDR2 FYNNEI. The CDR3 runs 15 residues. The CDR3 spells CASSDPSGSGDEQFF. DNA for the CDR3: TGTGCCAGCAGTGATCCTAGCGGGAGTGGGGATGAGCAGTTCTTC. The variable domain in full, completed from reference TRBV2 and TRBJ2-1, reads EPEVTQTPSHQVTQMGQEVILRCVPISNHLYFYWYRQILGQKVEFLVSFYNNEISEKSEIFDDQFSVERPDGSNFTLKIRSTKLEDSAMYFCASSDPSGSGDEQFFGPGTRLTVL.

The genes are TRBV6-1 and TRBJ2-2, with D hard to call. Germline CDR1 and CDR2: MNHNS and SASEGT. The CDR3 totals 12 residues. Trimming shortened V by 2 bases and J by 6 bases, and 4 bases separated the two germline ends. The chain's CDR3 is CASSEISGELFF. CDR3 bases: TGTGCCAGCAGTGAAATCTCCGGGGAGCTGTTTTTT.

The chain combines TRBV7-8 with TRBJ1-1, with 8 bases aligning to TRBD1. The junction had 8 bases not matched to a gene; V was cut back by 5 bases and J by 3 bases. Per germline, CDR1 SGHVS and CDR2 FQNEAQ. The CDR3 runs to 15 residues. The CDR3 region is CASSPTTGEDTEAFF. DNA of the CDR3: TGTGCCAGCAGCCCCACGACAGGGGAAGACACTGAAGCTTTCTTT. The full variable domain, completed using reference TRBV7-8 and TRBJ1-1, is GAGVSQSPRYKVAKRGQDVALRCDPISGHVSLFWYQQALGQGPEFLTYFQNEAQLDKSGLPSDRFFAERPEGSVSTLKIQRTQQEDSAVYLCASSPTTGEDTEAFFGQGTRLTVV.

The chain's CDR3 is CASSVVSGRYPDTQYF. The CDR3 bases are TGTGCCAGCAGCGTAGTCAGCGGGAGGTATCCAGATACGCAGTATTTT. The chain uses TRBV9 and TRBJ2-3, with 9 nucleotides matching TRBD2. The CDR3 sequence is 16 residues long. V shed 0 bases and J 4 bases; nucleotides not matched to a gene: 6. The germline gives CDR1 SGDLS, CDR2 YYNGEE.

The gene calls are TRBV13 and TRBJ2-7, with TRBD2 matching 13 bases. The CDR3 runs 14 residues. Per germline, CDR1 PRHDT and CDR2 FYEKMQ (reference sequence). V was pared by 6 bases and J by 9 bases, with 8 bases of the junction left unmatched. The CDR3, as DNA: TGTGCCAGCAGTTGGGGGACTAGCGGGAAACGGCAGTACTTC. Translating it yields CASSWGTSGKRQYF.

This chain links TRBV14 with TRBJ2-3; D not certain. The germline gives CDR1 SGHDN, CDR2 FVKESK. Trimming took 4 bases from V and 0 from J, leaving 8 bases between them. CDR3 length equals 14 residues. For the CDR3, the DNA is TGTGCCAGCAGCCGAAGCCGGAGCACAGATACGCAGTATTTT. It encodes CASSRSRSTDTQYF.

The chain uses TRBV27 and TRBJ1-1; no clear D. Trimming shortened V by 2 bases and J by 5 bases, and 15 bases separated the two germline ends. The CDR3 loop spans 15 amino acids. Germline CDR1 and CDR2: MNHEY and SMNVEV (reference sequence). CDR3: CASSLTQSSWTEAFF. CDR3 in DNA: TGTGCCAGCAGTTTAACCCAATCCAGTTGGACTGAAGCTTTCTTT.

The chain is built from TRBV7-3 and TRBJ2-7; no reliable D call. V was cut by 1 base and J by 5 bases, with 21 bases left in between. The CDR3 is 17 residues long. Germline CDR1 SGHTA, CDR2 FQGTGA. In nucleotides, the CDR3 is TGTGCCAGCAGCTTAATACCCTTGCCGGTTATTGCCGACGAGCAGTACTTC. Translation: CASSLIPLPVIADEQYF. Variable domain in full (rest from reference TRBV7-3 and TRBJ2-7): GAGVSQTPSNKVTEKGKYVELRCDPISGHTALYWYRQSLGQGPEFLIYFQGTGAADDSGLPNDRFFAVRPEGSVSTLKIQRTERGDSAVYLCASSLIPLPVIADEQYFGPGTRLTVT.

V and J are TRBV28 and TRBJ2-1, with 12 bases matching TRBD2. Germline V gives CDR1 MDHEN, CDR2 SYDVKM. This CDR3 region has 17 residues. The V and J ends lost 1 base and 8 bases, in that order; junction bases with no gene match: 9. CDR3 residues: CASSLFTASGGGDEQFF. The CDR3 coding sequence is TGTGCCAGCAGTTTATTCACGGCTAGCGGGGGGGGCGATGAGCAGTTCTTC.

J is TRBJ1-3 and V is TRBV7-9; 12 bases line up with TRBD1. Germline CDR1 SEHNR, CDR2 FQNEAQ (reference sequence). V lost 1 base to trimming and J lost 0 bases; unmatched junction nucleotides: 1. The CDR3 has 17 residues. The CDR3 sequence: CASSLVGQGASGNTIYF. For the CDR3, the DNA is TGTGCCAGCAGCTTAGTGGGACAGGGGGCCTCTGGAAACACCATATATTTT. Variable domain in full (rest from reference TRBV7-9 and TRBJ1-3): DTGVSQNPRHKITKRGQNVTFRCDPISEHNRLYWYRQTLGQGPEFLTYFQNEAQLEKSRLLSDRFSAERPKGSFSTLEIQRTEQGDSAMYLCASSLVGQGASGNTIYFGEGSWLTVV.

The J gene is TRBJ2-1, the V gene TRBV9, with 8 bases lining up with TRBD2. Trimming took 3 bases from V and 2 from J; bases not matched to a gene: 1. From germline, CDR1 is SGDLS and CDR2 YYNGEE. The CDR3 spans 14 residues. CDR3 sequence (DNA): TGTGCCAGCAGCGAGACTAGCGCCTACAATGAGCAGTTCTTC. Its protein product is CASSETSAYNEQFF.

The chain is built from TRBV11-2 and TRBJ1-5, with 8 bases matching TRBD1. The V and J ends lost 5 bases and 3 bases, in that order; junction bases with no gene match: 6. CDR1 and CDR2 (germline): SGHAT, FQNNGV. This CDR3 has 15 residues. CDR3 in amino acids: CASSQDRGHNQPQHF. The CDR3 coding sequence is TGTGCCAGCAGCCAAGACAGGGGCCACAATCAGCCCCAGCATTTT.